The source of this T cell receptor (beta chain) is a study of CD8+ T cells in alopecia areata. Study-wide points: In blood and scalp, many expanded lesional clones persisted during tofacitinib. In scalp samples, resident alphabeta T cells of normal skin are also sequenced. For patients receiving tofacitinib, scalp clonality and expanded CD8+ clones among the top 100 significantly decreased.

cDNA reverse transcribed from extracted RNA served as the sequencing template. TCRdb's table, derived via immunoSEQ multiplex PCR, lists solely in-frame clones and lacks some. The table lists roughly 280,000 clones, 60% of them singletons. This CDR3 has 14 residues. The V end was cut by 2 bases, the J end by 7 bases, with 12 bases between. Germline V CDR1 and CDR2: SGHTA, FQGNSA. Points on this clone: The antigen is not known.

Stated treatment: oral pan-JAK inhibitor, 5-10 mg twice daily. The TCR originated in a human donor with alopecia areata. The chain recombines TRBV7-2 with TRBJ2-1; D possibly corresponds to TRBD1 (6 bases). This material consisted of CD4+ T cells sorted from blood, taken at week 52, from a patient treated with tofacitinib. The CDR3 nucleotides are TGTGCCAGCAGCTTAAGTCAGGGGAGAAATGAGCAGTTCTTC. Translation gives CASSLSQGRNEQFF.